Each of the 18 T cell receptor beta chains below was sequenced from the same sample in a study of blood T cell repertoires in COVID-19. Only in-frame clones appear in the TCRdb table, and some are missing; sequencing was by immunoSEQ multiplex PCR. The repertoire holds about 34,000 clones, with 93% as singletons. Sequenced: peripheral blood. Receptor source: a human donor in a cohort sampled during active COVID-19.

This clone has a handful of counts. The CDR3 nucleotides read TGTGCCTGGAGTGTAACTAGCGCGAACGAGCAGTACTTC. It encodes CAWSVTSANEQYF. This sequence joins TRBV30 and TRBJ2-7; 7 nucleotides line up with TRBD2. Germline CDR1 GTSNPN, CDR2 SVGIG (reference sequence). The CDR3 spans 13 residues. The J segment lost 5 bases and the V segment lost 0 bases, leaving 4 bases of the junction unmatched. The entire variable domain, with the rest obtained from reference TRBV30 and TRBJ2-7, is as follows: SQTIHQWPATLVQPVGSPLSLECTVEGTSNPNLYWYRQAAGRGLQLLFYSVGIGQISSEVPQNLSASRPQDRQFILSSKKLLLSDSGFYLCAWSVTSANEQYFGPGTRLTVT.

The chain uses TRBV19 and TRBJ1-2, with a weak D call TRBD1 (6 bases). The CDR3 length is 14 residues. Trimming took off 7 bases at V and 8 bases at J, with 20 bases between the two ends. Germline V gene lookup returns CDR1 LNHDA and CDR2 SQIVND (reference sequence). CDR3 coding DNA: TGTGCCAGTACCCTAGCCCAGGGGCCTATCGGCTACACCTTC. Amino acids: CASTLAQGPIGYTF.

The gene calls are TRBV5-1 and TRBJ2-2; 9 bases line up with TRBD2. V lost 0 bases to trimming and J lost 6 bases; unmatched junction nucleotides: 6. This CDR3 region has 16 residues. CDR1 and CDR2 (germline): SGHRS, YFSETQ. CDR3 region: CASSLVLAGTSGELFF. CDR3 coding DNA: TGCGCCAGCAGCTTGGTTCTAGCGGGGACGTCCGGGGAGCTGTTTTTT. Variable domain in full (rest from reference TRBV5-1 and TRBJ2-2): KAGVTQTPRYLIKTRGQQVTLSCSPISGHRSVSWYQQTPGQGLQFLFEYFSETQRNKGNFPGRFSGRQFSNSRSEMNVSTLELGDSALYLCASSLVLAGTSGELFFGEGSRLTVL.

This clone has a single count. The CDR3 region has the DNA TGTGCCAGCAGACTACAGGGGTTGGGAAACACCATATATTTT. Its translation is CASRLQGLGNTIYF. The chain joins TRBV28 to TRBJ1-3; 7 bases fit TRBD1. Unmatched junction bases numbered 6, after V lost 6 bases and J lost 4 bases. The CDR3 is made up of 14 amino acids. Germline CDR1 is MDHEN and CDR2 is SYDVKM.

This rearrangement joins TRBV6-6 to TRBJ2-2, with a tentative D call TRBD1 (5 bases). CDR1 is MNHNY, CDR2 SVGAGI, per germline (reference sequence). CDR3 length equals 13 residues. The V end lost 7 bases, the J end lost 4 bases, and 10 bases lay between the germline ends. CDR3 coding DNA: TGTGCCAGCACAGGGATAGCCACCGGGGAGCTGTTTTTT. This translates into CASTGIATGELFF.

CDR3 in amino acids: CASRDLGNTEAFF. DNA of the CDR3: TGTGCCAGCAGAGACCTAGGGAACACTGAAGCTTTCTTT. The V and J genes are TRBV6-5 and TRBJ1-1; D remains unclear. Germline CDR1 is MNHEY and CDR2 is SVGAGI. Trimming took 6 bases from V and 1 from J, leaving 9 bases between them. The CDR3 runs to 13 residues.

The V call is TRBV6-1, the J call TRBJ1-5; D is ambiguous. CDR1 is MNHNS and CDR2 is SASEGT in the germline V gene. The CDR3 covers 15 residues. The V and J ends lost 0 bases and 5 bases respectively, with 11 bases between them. The CDR3 here is CASSEALRAYQPQHF. CDR3 sequence (DNA): TGTGCCAGCAGTGAAGCGCTGAGGGCGTATCAGCCCCAGCATTTT.

The chain couples TRBV7-9 to TRBJ2-1, with a possible D match to TRBD2 (5 bases). The germline V gene has CDR1 SEHNR and CDR2 FQNEAQ (reference sequence). The length of the CDR3 is 14 residues. Trimming shortened V by 4 bases and J by 5 bases, and 12 bases separated the two germline ends. As DNA, the CDR3 is TGTGCCAGCAGCTACCAAGAGGGAAACAATGAGCAGTTCTTC. Encoded protein: CASSYQEGNNEQFF.

The chain uses TRBV15 and TRBJ1-2, with 8 bases that match TRBD1. From germline, CDR1 is LNHNV and CDR2 YYDKDF (reference sequence). V shed 4 bases, J shed 9 bases, and the junction held 7 bases outside the gene matches. This CDR3 contains 13 residues. CDR3 amino acids: CATSIGQGRRYTF. CDR3 bases: TGTGCCACCAGCATAGGACAGGGTCGGCGCTACACCTTC.

This clone has more than one count but fewer than ten. V and J are TRBV5-1 and TRBJ2-2, with TRBD1 identical over 9 bases. The length of the CDR3 is 17 residues. V lost 4 bases to trimming and J lost 3 bases; unmatched junction nucleotides: 10. Germline V lookup: CDR1 SGHRS, CDR2 YFSETQ. As DNA, the CDR3 is TGCGCCAGCAGCCCCTCGTCCGGGACAGGGCACACCGGGGAGCTGTTTTTT. It translates to CASSPSSGTGHTGELFF.

This clone was counted a single time. This chain links TRBV2 with TRBJ2-2; 9 bases map to TRBD1. With 5 bases clipped from V and 5 bases from J, the junction kept 6 bases outside the gene matches. In germline, CDR1 is SNHLY, CDR2 FYNNEI. This CDR3 has 15 amino acids. In nucleotides, the CDR3 is TGTGCCAGCAGTTTAGGACAGGGGAGGACCGGGGAGCTGTTTTTT. Translating gives CASSLGQGRTGELFF. The entire variable domain, with the rest obtained from reference TRBV2 and TRBJ2-2, is as follows: EPEVTQTPSHQVTQMGQEVILRCVPISNHLYFYWYRQILGQKVEFLVSFYNNEISEKSEIFDDQFSVERPDGSNFTLKIRSTKLEDSAMYFCASSLGQGRTGELFFGEGSRLTVL.

V and J are TRBV2 and TRBJ1-5, with 7 bases lining up with TRBD1. Germline lookup yields CDR1 SNHLY and CDR2 FYNNEI. This CDR3 has 16 amino acids. Unmatched junction bases numbered 10, after V lost 5 bases and J lost 3 bases. This CDR3 is CASSSQETGTNQPQHF. The CDR3 DNA is TGTGCCAGCAGTTCTCAAGAGACAGGGACCAATCAGCCCCAGCATTTT.

The V and J genes are TRBV18 and TRBJ1-1; TRBD1 aligns across 8 bases. The CDR3 loop spans 13 amino acids. V lost 4 bases and J lost 8; bases outside the gene matches: 6. CDR1 KGHSH and CDR2 LQKENI come from the germline V gene. The DNA for the CDR3 is TGTGCCAGCTCACTCCCGACAGGGGCCGAAGCTTTCTTT. Amino acid sequence: CASSLPTGAEAFF.

In nucleotides, the CDR3 is TGTGCCAGCAGTTACTCCAGGGGGCAAGAGACCCAGTACTTC. It codes for CASSYSRGQETQYF. The chain recombines TRBV6-2 or TRBV6-3 with TRBJ2-5; 7 bases fit TRBD1. The V segment lost 0 bases and the J segment 2 bases; nucleotides outside the gene matches: 0. The CDR3 has 14 residues. Per the germline V gene, CDR1 is MNHEY and CDR2 is SVGEGT.

V gene TRBV30 combines with J gene TRBJ1-5; D is unresolved. The CDR3 consists of 13 residues. Trimming removed 0 bases at V and 7 bases at J, with 10 bases between. From germline, CDR1 is GTSNPN and CDR2 SVGIG (reference sequence). Here the CDR3 DNA reads TGTGCCTGGAGTGTACGGAGAGGACAGCCCCAGCATTTT. Translation gives CAWSVRRGQPQHF.

The CDR3 bases are TGCGCCAGCAGCTTGGAGGGAGGCCGAGAGCCCTACGAGCAGTACTTC. Translated, it gives CASSLEGGREPYEQYF. The J gene is TRBJ2-7, the V gene TRBV5-1; a weak D match, TRBD2 (6 bases). Germline V gene data show CDR1 as SGHRS and CDR2 as YFSETQ. CDR3 size: 16 residues. Trimming took 0 bases from V and 2 from J, leaving 15 bases between them. The full variable domain, with the rest looked up from reference TRBV5-1 and TRBJ2-7, is KAGVTQTPRYLIKTRGQQVTLSCSPISGHRSVSWYQQTPGQGLQFLFEYFSETQRNKGNFPGRFSGRQFSNSRSEMNVSTLELGDSALYLCASSLEGGREPYEQYFGPGTRLTVT.

V usage is TRBV7-8 and J usage is TRBJ1-4; no reliable D call. Germline V lookup: CDR1 SGHVS, CDR2 FQNEAQ. Trimming took off 1 base at V and 7 bases at J, with 13 bases between the two ends. The CDR3 spans 15 residues. CDR3 in DNA: TGTGCCAGCAGCTTAGTCGGAGGGTCGGGTGAAAAACTGTTTTTT. As protein: CASSLVGGSGEKLFF.

This clone was seen a single time. This rearrangement joins TRBV6-5 to TRBJ2-5; D possibly corresponds to TRBD1 (5 bases). Trimming removed 2 bases at V and 5 bases at J, with 15 bases between. In germline, CDR1 is MNHEY, CDR2 SVGAGI. CDR3 length: 15 residues. The CDR3 sequence: CASSYRTPVVETQYF. CDR3 in DNA: TGTGCCAGCAGTTACCGGACACCGGTGGTGGAGACCCAGTACTTC.